This T cell receptor beta chain originates from a study of blood T cell repertoires in COVID-19. Authors' analysis steps: Reference gene primer amplification in the assay estimated nucleated cell counts. Method: immunoSEQ multiplex PCR; TCRdb's copy keeps in-frame clones and lacks some. V and J calls and clone size are those listed in that table; D and trimming were worked out from the DNA. The sample has some 150,000 clones, approximately 80% seen once; the top ten hold around an eighth. V was pared by 5 bases and J by 7 bases, with 12 bases of the junction left unmatched. This CDR3 has 15 amino acids. The germline gives CDR1 MNHEY, CDR2 SVGAGI. Seattle's enrolled individuals joined amid active infection and were then monitored longitudinally.

V usage is TRBV6-5 and J usage is TRBJ2-7, with 9 bases that match TRBD1. The sequence was collected from an older woman with COVID-19, enrolled during active disease. What was sequenced was peripheral blood. The CDR3 DNA reads as TGTGCCAGCAGTAAGACTCGGACAGGGGCCGGGGAGCAGTACGTC. It yields the protein CASSKTRTGAGEQYV.